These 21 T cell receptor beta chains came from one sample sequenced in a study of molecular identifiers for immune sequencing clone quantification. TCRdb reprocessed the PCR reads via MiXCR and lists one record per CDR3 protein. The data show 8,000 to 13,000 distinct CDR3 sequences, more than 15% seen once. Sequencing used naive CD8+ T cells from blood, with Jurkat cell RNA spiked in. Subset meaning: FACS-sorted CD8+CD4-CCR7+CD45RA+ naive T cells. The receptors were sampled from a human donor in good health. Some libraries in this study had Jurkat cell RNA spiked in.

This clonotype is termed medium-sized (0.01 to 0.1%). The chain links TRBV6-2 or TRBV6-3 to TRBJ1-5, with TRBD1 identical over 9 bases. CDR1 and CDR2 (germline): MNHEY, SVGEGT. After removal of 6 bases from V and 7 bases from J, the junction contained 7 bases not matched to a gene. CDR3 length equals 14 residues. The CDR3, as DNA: TGTGCCAGCAGGCCTGACAGGGGGTGGCAGCCCCAGCATTTT. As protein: CASRPDRGWQPQHF.

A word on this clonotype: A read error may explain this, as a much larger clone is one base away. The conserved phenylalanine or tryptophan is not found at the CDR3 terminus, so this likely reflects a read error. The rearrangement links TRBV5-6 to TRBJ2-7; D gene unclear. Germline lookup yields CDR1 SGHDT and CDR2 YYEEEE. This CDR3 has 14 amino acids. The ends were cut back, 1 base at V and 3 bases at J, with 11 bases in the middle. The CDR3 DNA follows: TGTGCCAGCAGCTTGAGGCAGCCCCACTACGAGCAGTACCTC. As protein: CASSLRQPHYEQYL.

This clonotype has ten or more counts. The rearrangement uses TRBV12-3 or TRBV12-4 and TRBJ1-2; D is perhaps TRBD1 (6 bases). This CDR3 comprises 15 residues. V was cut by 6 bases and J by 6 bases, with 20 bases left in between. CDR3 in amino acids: CASSRTGYNLHGYTF. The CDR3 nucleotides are TGTGCCAGCAGCCGTACAGGGTATAATCTCCATGGCTACACCTTC.

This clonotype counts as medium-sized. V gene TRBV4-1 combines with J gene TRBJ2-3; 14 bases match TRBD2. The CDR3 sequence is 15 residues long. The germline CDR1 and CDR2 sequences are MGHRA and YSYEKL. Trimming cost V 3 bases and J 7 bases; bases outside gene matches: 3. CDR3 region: CASSHGLAGGNTQYF. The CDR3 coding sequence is TGCGCCAGCAGCCATGGACTAGCGGGAGGAAATACGCAGTATTTT.

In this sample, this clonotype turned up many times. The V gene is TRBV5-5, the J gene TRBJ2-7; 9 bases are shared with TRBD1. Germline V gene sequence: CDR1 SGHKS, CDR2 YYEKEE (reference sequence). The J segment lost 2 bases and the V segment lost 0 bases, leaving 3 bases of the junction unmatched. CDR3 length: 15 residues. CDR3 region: CASSLDGTGTYEQYF. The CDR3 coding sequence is TGTGCCAGCAGCTTGGATGGGACAGGGACCTACGAGCAGTACTTC.

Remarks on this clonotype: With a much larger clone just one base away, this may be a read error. CDR3 nucleotide sequence: TGTGCCAGCAGCACCGACAGATCGTATGGCTACACCTTC. It encodes CASSTDRSYGYTF. The chain employs TRBV11-1 and TRBJ1-2; TRBD1 is a possible D gene (5 bases). Trimming left V 5 bases short and J 5 bases short, with 12 bases between. The length of the CDR3 is 13 residues. CDR1 and CDR2 from the germline V gene are SGHAT and FQDESV (reference sequence).

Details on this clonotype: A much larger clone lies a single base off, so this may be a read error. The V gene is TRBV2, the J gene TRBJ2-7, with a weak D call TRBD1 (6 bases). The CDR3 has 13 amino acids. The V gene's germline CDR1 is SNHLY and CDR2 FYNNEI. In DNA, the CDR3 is TGTGCCAGCGGTGAACAGGGTACCTACGAGCAGTACTTC. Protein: CASGEQGTYEQYF.

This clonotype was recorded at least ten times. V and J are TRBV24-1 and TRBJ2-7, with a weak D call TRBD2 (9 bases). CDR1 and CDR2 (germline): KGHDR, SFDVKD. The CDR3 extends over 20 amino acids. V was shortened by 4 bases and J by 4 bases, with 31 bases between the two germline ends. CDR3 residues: CATSEPGGGWESGRRYEQYF. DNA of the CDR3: TGTGCCACCAGTGAGCCAGGGGGCGGTTGGGAGAGCGGGAGGAGGTACGAGCAGTACTTC.

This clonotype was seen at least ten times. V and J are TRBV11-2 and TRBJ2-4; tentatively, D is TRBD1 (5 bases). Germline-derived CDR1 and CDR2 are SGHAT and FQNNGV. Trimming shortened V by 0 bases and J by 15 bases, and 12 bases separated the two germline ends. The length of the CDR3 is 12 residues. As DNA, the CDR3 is TGTGCCAGCAGCTTAGATCGGGCAGGGTGGTACTTC. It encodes CASSLDRAGWYF.

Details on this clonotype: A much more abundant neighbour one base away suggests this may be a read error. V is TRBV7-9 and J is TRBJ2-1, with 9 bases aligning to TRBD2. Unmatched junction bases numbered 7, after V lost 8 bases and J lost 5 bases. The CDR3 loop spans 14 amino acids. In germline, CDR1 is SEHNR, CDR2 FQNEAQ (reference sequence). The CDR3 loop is CASHRTSDHNEQFF. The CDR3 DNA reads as TGTGCCAGCCACCGGACTAGCGACCACAATGAGCAGTTCTTC.

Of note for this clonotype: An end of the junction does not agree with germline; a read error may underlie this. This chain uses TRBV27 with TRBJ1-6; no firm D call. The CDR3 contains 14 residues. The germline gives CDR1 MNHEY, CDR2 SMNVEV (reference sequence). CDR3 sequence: CASSLNSLNSPFHF. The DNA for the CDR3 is TGTGCCAGCAGTTTAAACAGCCTCAATTCACCCTTCCACTTT.

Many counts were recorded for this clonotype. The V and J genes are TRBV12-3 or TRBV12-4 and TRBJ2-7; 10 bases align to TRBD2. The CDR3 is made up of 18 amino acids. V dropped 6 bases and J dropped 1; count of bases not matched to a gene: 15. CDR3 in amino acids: CASSPVLAGDLDSYEQYF. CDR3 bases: TGTGCCAGCAGCCCGGTTCTAGCGGGGGACCTGGATTCCTACGAGCAGTACTTC.

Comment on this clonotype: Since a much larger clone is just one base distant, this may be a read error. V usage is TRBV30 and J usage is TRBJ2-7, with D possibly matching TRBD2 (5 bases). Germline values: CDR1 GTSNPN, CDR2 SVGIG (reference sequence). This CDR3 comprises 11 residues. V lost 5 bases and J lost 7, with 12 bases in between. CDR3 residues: CAWDNSGEQYF. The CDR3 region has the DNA TGTGCCTGGGACAATTCGGGGGAGCAGTACTTC.

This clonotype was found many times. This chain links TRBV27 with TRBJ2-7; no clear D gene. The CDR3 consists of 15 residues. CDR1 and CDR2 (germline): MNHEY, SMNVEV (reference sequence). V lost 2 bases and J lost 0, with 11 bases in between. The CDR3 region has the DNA TGTGCCAGCAGTTTAATAGGCACAGACTCCTACGAGCAGTACTTC. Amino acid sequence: CASSLIGTDSYEQYF.

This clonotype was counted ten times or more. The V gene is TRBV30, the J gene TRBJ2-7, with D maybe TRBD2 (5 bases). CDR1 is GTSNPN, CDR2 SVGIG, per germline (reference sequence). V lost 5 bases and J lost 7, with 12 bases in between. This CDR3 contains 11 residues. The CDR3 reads CAWDDSGEQYF. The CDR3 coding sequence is TGTGCCTGGGACGATTCGGGGGAGCAGTACTTC.

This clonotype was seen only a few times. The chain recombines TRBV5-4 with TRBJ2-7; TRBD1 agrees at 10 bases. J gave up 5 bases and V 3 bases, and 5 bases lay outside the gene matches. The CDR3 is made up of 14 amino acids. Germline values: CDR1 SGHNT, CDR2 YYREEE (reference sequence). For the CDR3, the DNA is TGTGCCAGCAGCTGGCGCGGGACAGGGGACGAGCAGTACTTC. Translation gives CASSWRGTGDEQYF. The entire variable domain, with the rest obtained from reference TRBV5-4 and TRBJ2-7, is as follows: ETGVTQSPTHLIKTRGQQVTLRCSSQSGHNTVSWYQQALGQGPQFIFQYYREEENGRGNFPPRFSGLQFPNYSSELNVNALELDDSALYLCASSWRGTGDEQYFGPGTRLTVT.

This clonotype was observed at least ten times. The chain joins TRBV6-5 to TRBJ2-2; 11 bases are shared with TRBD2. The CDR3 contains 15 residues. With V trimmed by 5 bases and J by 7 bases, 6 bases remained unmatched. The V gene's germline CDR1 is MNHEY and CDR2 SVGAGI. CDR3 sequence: CASSRLAGRVGELFF. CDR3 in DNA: TGTGCCAGCAGTAGACTAGCGGGAAGAGTCGGGGAGCTGTTTTTT.

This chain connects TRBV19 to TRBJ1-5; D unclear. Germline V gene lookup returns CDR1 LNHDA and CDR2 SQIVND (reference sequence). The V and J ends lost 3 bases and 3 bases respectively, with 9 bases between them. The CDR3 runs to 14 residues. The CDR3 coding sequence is TGTGCCAGTAGTATGGATGGTACCAATCAGCCCCAGCATTTT. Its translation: CASSMDGTNQPQHF. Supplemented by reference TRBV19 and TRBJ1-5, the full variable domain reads DGGITQSPKYLFRKEGQNVTLSCEQNLNHDAMYWYRQDPGQGLRLIYYSQIVNDFQKGDIAEGYSVSREKKESFPLTVTSAQKNPTAFYLCASSMDGTNQPQHFGDGTRLSIL.

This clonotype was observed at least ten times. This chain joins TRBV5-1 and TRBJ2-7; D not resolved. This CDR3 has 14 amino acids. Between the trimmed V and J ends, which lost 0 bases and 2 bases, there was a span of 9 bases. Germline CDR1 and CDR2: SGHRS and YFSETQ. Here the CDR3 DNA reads TGCGCCAGCAGCTTGGGACGAACGCCCTACGAGCAGTACTTC. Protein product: CASSLGRTPYEQYF.

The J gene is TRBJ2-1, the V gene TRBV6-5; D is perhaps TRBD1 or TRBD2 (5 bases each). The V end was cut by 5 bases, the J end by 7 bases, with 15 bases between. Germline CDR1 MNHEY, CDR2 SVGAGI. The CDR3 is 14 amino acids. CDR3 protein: CASSPWGTQNEQFF. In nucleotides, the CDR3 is TGTGCCAGCAGTCCCTGGGGGACCCAGAATGAGCAGTTCTTC.

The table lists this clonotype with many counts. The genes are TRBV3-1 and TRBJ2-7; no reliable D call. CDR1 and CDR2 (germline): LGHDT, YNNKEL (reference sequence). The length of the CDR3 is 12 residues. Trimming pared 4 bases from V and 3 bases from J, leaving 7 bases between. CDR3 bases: TGTGCCAGCAGCCCGTATGGCTACGAGCAGTACTTC. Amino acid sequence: CASSPYGYEQYF.